Here is one TCR beta chain with its context. The specificity of this receptor is unknown. Per-base qualities were not stored, and no clone one base away is much larger. The sample is drawn from a study of T cell responses to AZD1222 COVID-19 vaccine listed by TCRdb under 2021. Context from the whole study: AZD1222 recipients given second doses at about 4 weeks or at about 12 weeks were pooled, since spike-specific TCR depth and breadth were not found to differ between the two schedules. Enrollment into the trials was organized by age into subgroups of 18-55, 56-69 and 70-plus years, and those subgroups contained 148, 28 and 57 TCR-sequenced participants, respectively. TCR sequencing covered about 230 trial participants: 200 to 220 given two doses of AZD1222 and approximately 26 given two doses of MenACWY control vaccine.

From the cysteine through the phenylalanine, the CDR3 covers 17 amino acids. Just the 51-base CDR3 DNA is kept, in frame starting at base 1. V and J are truncated by 1 base and 2 bases respectively, leaving an intervening sequence of 17 bases. The germline V gene provides CDR1 MNHNS and CDR2 SASEGT. General study outcomes and caveats: Participants were mostly white British and included more females than males, and it was suggested by the authors that clonal diversity may have been underestimated. Because no day 14 peak-response samples were available, repertoires were characterized only after the peak T cell response. Conclusions about previously exposed vaccinees are limited, since just a handful of AZD1222 recipients were seropositive for SARS-CoV-2 at baseline. The 56-69-year group was small, and its depth increase did not reach significance, likely because of low power. CD4 TCRs associated with the vaccine covered the entire spike protein, and the dominant responses were in regions 160-218 and 743-854. A significant rise in spike-specific TCR breadth and depth was observed after two AZD1222 doses relative to day 0 and relative to MenACWY recipients. Epitopes outside the regions mutated in the B.1.351 and B.1.1.7 variants were reportedly recognized by nearly half of the unique spike-specific TCRs.

The sample's time point label, decoded: baseline before first vaccination. Vaccinee samples were obtained from the UK trials COV001 and COV002, which included a single-blind randomized controlled phase 2/3 trial of AZD1222 (ChAdOx1 nCoV-19) in healthy adults. Trial participant PBMC samples were collected at day 0 and day 28 after the second dose for TCRbeta chain sequencing. The CDR3 regions of human TCRbeta chains were subjected to immunosequencing. The original methods were these. TCRs in the repertoires were matched against a reference library of SARS-CoV-2-specific TCRs that had been generated with the MIRA antigen-specificity platform. Breadth was defined as the fraction of unique TCRs that were SARS-CoV-2-associated, and depth was defined as the fraction of total T cells that were SARS-CoV-2-associated. Using the MIRA data, each spike-specific TCR was assigned both to the spike region to which the TCR was reactive and to a CD4 or CD8 class. Log10-transformed breadth and depth values were compared by one-way ANOVA with Sidak's multiple comparisons tests. TCRdb stores this immuneACCESS table with in-frame sequences only. Part of the clones is absent; in the studies checked, under half of the shortfall reflects unresolved V genes, and no reason is known for the rest. That table is the source of V, J and clone size, and D and trimming were worked out from the DNA. This sample gives 140,000 to 150,000 clones in total; 90% to 95% of them show up just once. The ten largest clones capture less than 2% of the sample.

The rearrangement combines TRBV6-1 with TRBJ1-2, and the D gene may be TRBD1, 6 bases matching. The origin of this receptor is an adult in good health. The source material was peripheral blood, sampled on day 0 of AZD1222 vaccination. The CDR3 here reads CASSEVGDQRGNYGYTF. The nucleotide sequence is TGTGCCAGCAGTGAAGTGGGGGACCAAAGGGGGAACTATGGCTACACCTTC.